Below, 18 T cell receptor beta chains from the same sample are listed, as sequenced in a study of early T cells in non-severe SARS-CoV-2 infection. In TCRdb, the 5' RACE reads were re-called with MiXCR into one record per CDR3 protein. The profile shows about 55,000 distinct CDR3 sequences, 15% of them singletons. Here the sequenced sample was whole blood, taken at baseline. Source of these receptors: an adult who was a healthcare worker with PCR-confirmed SARS-CoV-2 infection or an uninfected control (not recorded which).

This clonotype was counted ten times or more. This rearrangement joins TRBV29-1 to TRBJ2-2; D is unclear. The CDR3 extends over 11 amino acids. V lost 8 bases and J lost 1, with 5 bases in between. Germline V CDR1 and CDR2: SQVTM, ANQGSEA. The CDR3 loop is CSIRNTGELFF. CDR3 nucleotide sequence: TGCAGCATACGGAACACCGGGGAGCTGTTTTTT.

This clonotype was observed at least ten times. The V call is TRBV7-8, the J call TRBJ1-2; no clear D. The CDR3 is 14 amino acids. The germline V gene encodes CDR1 SGHVS and CDR2 FQNEAQ. Trimming left V 4 bases short and J 2 bases short, with 11 bases between. The CDR3 loop reads CASSSRQSNYGYTF. The CDR3 nucleotides are TGTGCCAGCAGCTCACGACAATCCAACTATGGCTACACCTTC.

V is TRBV5-4 and J is TRBJ2-2; no definite D call. CDR1 is SGHNT, CDR2 YYREEE, per germline (reference sequence). The CDR3 contains 12 residues. The V end was cut by 5 bases, the J end by 2 bases, with 4 bases between. CDR3: CASRANTGELFF. Written as DNA, the CDR3 is TGTGCCAGCAGGGCAAACACCGGGGAGCTGTTTTTT.

This chain connects TRBV27 to TRBJ2-7; 7 positions match TRBD2. Germline V CDR1 and CDR2: MNHEY, SMNVEV (reference sequence). Germline trimming cut 7 bases from V and 2 bases from J; bases unmatched to any gene: 20. There are 18 residues in the CDR3. The CDR3 nucleotides read TGTGCCAGCACCCCCTTTTGGTTGGGCGGGGAGGGGACCTACGAGCAGTACTTC. This gives the protein CASTPFWLGGEGTYEQYF.

The table lists this clonotype with many counts. The chain employs TRBV11-2 and TRBJ2-7, with D perhaps TRBD2 (6 bases). The CDR3 sequence is 16 residues long. In germline, CDR1 is SGHAT, CDR2 FQNNGV. V was pared by 5 bases and J by 2 bases, with 19 bases between. The CDR3: CASSQAVAAGTYEQYF. In DNA, the CDR3 is TGTGCCAGCAGCCAGGCTGTAGCGGCCGGAACCTACGAGCAGTACTTC.

The rearrangement joins TRBV6-2 or TRBV6-3 to TRBJ1-5; D may be TRBD1 (5 bases). CDR3 length equals 14 residues. The V gene's germline CDR1 is MNHEY and CDR2 SVGEGT. The germline V and J ends were trimmed by 6 bases and 7 bases, with 16 bases remaining between them. CDR3 region: CASSPSHRSQPQHF. CDR3 bases: TGTGCCAGCAGCCCATCGCACAGGTCGCAGCCCCAGCATTTT.

This chain links TRBV7-9 with TRBJ2-7; 8 bases fit TRBD1. This CDR3 is 15 amino acids long. Trimming took 5 bases from V and 6 from J; bases not matched to a gene: 12. Germline V gene lookup returns CDR1 SEHNR and CDR2 FQNEAQ (reference sequence). The CDR3 reads CASSPGQGLGGEQYF. CDR3 DNA: TGTGCCAGCAGCCCAGGACAGGGTTTGGGCGGCGAGCAGTACTTC.

This clonotype was recorded many times. V is TRBV5-8 and J is TRBJ2-5; 13 nucleotides agree with TRBD2. CDR1 is SGHTS, CDR2 YDEGEE, per germline. The CDR3 spans 15 residues. Losses at the gene ends were 4 bases for V and 4 bases for J; bases not matched to a gene: 4. In DNA form, the CDR3 reads TGTGCCAGCAGCACGGGACTAGCGGGACGAGAGACCCAGTACTTC. Its translation: CASSTGLAGRETQYF.

This clonotype appeared a few times. This chain joins TRBV20-1 and TRBJ2-7; D remains ambiguous. The CDR3 has 14 amino acids. The germline V and J ends were trimmed by 0 bases and 4 bases, with 13 bases remaining between them. The germline V gene has CDR1 DFQATT and CDR2 SNEGSKA (reference sequence). This CDR3 reads CSAREGYRSYEQYF. The CDR3, as DNA: TGCAGTGCTAGAGAAGGGTATAGATCTTACGAGCAGTACTTC.

The chain carries TRBV7-8 and TRBJ1-6; D is undetermined. Trimming took off 1 base at V and 0 bases at J, with 10 bases between the two ends. Germline assignment: CDR1 SGHVS and CDR2 FQNEAQ. The CDR3 sequence is 17 residues long. DNA for the CDR3: TGTGCCAGCAGCTTAGTTGGAGGGAGCTCCTATAATTCACCCCTCCACTTT. It is translated as CASSLVGGSSYNSPLHF.

This clonotype was counted a few times. The chain links TRBV11-3 to TRBJ2-3; D is possibly TRBD1 (6 bases). The V gene's germline CDR1 is SGHNT and CDR2 YENEEA. CDR3 length: 14 residues. Trimming took 6 bases from V and 6 from J, leaving 16 bases between them. The CDR3 DNA follows: TGTGCCAGCAGAAGGGACATGACATCGGATACGCAGTATTTT. This codes for CASRRDMTSDTQYF.

The chain recombines TRBV20-1 with TRBJ2-2, with D tentatively TRBD2 (5 bases). Germline CDR1 reads DFQATT; CDR2 reads SNEGSKA (reference sequence). The length of the CDR3 is 14 residues. V was pared by 5 bases and J by 7 bases, with 17 bases between. In nucleotides, the CDR3 is TGCAGTGCTCTGCTGGGGAGCGGAGGCGGGGAGCTGTTTTTT. This translates into CSALLGSGGGELFF.

This clonotype was picked up many times. The rearrangement uses TRBV28 and TRBJ2-1, with D perhaps being TRBD1 or TRBD2 (6 bases each). Germline V gene data show CDR1 as MDHEN and CDR2 as SYDVKM. CDR3 size: 14 residues. The V and J ends lost 7 bases and 9 bases respectively, with 19 bases between them. CDR3 DNA: TGTGCCAGCACCAAGGGGGGCGCCGGGGGTGAGCAGTTCTTC. This encodes CASTKGGAGGEQFF. The whole variable domain, filled in from reference TRBV28 and TRBJ2-1, reads DVKVTQSSRYLVKRTGEKVFLECVQDMDHENMFWYRQDPGLGLRLIYFSYDVKMKEKGDIPEGYSVSREKKERFSLILESASTNQTSMYLCASTKGGAGGEQFFGPGTRLTVL.

This clonotype came up a few times. The chain recombines TRBV2 with TRBJ2-7; D is possibly TRBD1 or TRBD2 (5 bases each). Germline CDR1 SNHLY, CDR2 FYNNEI. V was clipped by 3 bases and J by 2 bases, with 11 bases between them. The CDR3 is 14 amino acids. The CDR3 here is CASSDPRGAYEQYF. The CDR3 nucleotides read TGTGCCAGCAGTGACCCAAGAGGGGCCTACGAGCAGTACTTC.

This clonotype was seen many times. The CDR3 reads CASNSMDYEQYF. The CDR3 bases are TGCGCCAGCAACTCTATGGACTACGAGCAGTACTTC. J is TRBJ2-7 and V is TRBV5-1; D is undetermined. The CDR3 runs 12 residues. The V and J ends lost 6 bases and 3 bases respectively, with 10 bases between them. Germline-derived CDR1 and CDR2 are SGHRS and YFSETQ.

This clonotype was counted a few times. This rearrangement joins TRBV12-3 or TRBV12-4 to TRBJ2-6; 7 bases align to TRBD2. J lost 2 bases, V lost 1 base, and 2 bases had no gene match. This CDR3 comprises 16 residues. The CDR3, as DNA: TGTGCCAGCAGTTTAGGAGGGAGGGCTGGGGCCAACGTCCTGACTTTC. Protein product: CASSLGGRAGANVLTF.

This clonotype was recorded at least ten times. The genes are TRBV29-1 and TRBJ2-3; D not certain. Trimming pared 6 bases from V and 2 bases from J, leaving 6 bases between. CDR3 size: 11 residues. CDR1 and CDR2 from the germline V gene are SQVTM and ANQGSEA. CDR3 nucleotides: TGCAGCGTACGAGACACAGATACGCAGTATTTT. Translating gives CSVRDTDTQYF.

The gene calls are TRBV19 and TRBJ2-7, with D uncertain. The germline gives CDR1 LNHDA, CDR2 SQIVND (reference sequence). This CDR3 has 13 amino acids. Trimming removed 3 bases at V and 7 bases at J, with 13 bases between. This chain's CDR3 is CASSIVKGEEQYF. The CDR3, as DNA: TGTGCCAGTAGTATTGTAAAGGGTGAGGAGCAGTACTTC.